This TCR beta chain was sequenced for a study of T cells in Graves' hyperthyroidism and ophthalmopathy. RNA transcripts gave rise to amplified TCR beta CDR3 regions. An initial round of RT-PCR targeting the TCR CDR3 relied on the HTBI primer set. TCRdb independently ran MiXCR on the multiplex PCR reads; one entry per CDR3 protein. The top ten hold about 12% of the sample, which has 500,000 to 800,000 distinct CDR3 sequences, about 14% seen once. Fresh peripheral blood, approximately 10 ml, was the source of the PBMCs. Regarding the study as a whole: Using 13 V-J features, a model discriminated ophthalmopathy from stable hyperthyroidism.

About this clonotype itself: Its antigen remains unidentified.

Specimen: blood. The clonotype was recovered from a woman in her forties or fifties with Graves' ophthalmopathy.

The CDR3 region is CAWSGTGGLGANVLTF. DNA for the CDR3: TGTGCCTGGAGCGGGACAGGGGGCCTTGGGGCCAACGTCCTGACTTTC. This chain links TRBV30 with TRBJ2-6, with TRBD1 identical over 12 bases. The CDR3 spans 16 residues. Germline loops: CDR1 GTSNPN, CDR2 SVGIG (reference sequence). Trimming at V came to 3 bases and at J to 3 bases, leaving 3 bases not matched to a gene.